This T cell receptor (beta chain) was documented in a study of blood T cell repertoires in COVID-19. Overall study: Sites in the United States, Italy and Spain provided acute and convalescent COVID-19 samples. T cells, B-cell-depleted T cells, or PBMCs supplied cDNA or gDNA.

CDR1 is SGHNT, CDR2 YYREEE, per germline (reference sequence). The CDR3 extends over 11 amino acids. Per the original data handling: Estimation of nucleated cell counts was performed using reference gene primer amplification. Sequencing was performed with immunoSEQ multiplex PCR; in TCRdb, only in-frame clones are kept and a portion is missing. The DNA gave D and trimming, while V, J and clone size come from that table. The sample lists hundreds of thousands of clones; roughly 80% were seen once. The receptor comes from a woman older than 75 with acute or convalescent COVID-19. Sequencing input: peripheral blood. The chain couples TRBV5-4 to TRBJ2-5, with D tentatively TRBD1 (6 bases). The CDR3 sequence is CGWGLGETQYF. The CDR3 nucleotides are TGTGGCTGGGGGCTTGGGGAGACCCAGTACTTC.